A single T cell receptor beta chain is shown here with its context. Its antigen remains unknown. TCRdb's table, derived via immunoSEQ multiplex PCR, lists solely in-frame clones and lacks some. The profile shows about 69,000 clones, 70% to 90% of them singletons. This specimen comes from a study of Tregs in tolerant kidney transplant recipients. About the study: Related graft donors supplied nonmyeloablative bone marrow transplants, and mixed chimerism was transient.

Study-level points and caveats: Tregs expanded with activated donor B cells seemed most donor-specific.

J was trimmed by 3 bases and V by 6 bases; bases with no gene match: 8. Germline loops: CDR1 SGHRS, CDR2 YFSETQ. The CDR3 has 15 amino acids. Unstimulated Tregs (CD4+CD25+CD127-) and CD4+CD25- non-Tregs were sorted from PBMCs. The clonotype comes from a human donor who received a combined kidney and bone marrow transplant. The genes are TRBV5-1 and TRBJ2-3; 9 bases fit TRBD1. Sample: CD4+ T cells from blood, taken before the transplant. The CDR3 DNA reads TGCGCCAGCAATCAGGGGGACAGGGTTACAGATACGCAGTATTTT. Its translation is CASNQGDRVTDTQYF.